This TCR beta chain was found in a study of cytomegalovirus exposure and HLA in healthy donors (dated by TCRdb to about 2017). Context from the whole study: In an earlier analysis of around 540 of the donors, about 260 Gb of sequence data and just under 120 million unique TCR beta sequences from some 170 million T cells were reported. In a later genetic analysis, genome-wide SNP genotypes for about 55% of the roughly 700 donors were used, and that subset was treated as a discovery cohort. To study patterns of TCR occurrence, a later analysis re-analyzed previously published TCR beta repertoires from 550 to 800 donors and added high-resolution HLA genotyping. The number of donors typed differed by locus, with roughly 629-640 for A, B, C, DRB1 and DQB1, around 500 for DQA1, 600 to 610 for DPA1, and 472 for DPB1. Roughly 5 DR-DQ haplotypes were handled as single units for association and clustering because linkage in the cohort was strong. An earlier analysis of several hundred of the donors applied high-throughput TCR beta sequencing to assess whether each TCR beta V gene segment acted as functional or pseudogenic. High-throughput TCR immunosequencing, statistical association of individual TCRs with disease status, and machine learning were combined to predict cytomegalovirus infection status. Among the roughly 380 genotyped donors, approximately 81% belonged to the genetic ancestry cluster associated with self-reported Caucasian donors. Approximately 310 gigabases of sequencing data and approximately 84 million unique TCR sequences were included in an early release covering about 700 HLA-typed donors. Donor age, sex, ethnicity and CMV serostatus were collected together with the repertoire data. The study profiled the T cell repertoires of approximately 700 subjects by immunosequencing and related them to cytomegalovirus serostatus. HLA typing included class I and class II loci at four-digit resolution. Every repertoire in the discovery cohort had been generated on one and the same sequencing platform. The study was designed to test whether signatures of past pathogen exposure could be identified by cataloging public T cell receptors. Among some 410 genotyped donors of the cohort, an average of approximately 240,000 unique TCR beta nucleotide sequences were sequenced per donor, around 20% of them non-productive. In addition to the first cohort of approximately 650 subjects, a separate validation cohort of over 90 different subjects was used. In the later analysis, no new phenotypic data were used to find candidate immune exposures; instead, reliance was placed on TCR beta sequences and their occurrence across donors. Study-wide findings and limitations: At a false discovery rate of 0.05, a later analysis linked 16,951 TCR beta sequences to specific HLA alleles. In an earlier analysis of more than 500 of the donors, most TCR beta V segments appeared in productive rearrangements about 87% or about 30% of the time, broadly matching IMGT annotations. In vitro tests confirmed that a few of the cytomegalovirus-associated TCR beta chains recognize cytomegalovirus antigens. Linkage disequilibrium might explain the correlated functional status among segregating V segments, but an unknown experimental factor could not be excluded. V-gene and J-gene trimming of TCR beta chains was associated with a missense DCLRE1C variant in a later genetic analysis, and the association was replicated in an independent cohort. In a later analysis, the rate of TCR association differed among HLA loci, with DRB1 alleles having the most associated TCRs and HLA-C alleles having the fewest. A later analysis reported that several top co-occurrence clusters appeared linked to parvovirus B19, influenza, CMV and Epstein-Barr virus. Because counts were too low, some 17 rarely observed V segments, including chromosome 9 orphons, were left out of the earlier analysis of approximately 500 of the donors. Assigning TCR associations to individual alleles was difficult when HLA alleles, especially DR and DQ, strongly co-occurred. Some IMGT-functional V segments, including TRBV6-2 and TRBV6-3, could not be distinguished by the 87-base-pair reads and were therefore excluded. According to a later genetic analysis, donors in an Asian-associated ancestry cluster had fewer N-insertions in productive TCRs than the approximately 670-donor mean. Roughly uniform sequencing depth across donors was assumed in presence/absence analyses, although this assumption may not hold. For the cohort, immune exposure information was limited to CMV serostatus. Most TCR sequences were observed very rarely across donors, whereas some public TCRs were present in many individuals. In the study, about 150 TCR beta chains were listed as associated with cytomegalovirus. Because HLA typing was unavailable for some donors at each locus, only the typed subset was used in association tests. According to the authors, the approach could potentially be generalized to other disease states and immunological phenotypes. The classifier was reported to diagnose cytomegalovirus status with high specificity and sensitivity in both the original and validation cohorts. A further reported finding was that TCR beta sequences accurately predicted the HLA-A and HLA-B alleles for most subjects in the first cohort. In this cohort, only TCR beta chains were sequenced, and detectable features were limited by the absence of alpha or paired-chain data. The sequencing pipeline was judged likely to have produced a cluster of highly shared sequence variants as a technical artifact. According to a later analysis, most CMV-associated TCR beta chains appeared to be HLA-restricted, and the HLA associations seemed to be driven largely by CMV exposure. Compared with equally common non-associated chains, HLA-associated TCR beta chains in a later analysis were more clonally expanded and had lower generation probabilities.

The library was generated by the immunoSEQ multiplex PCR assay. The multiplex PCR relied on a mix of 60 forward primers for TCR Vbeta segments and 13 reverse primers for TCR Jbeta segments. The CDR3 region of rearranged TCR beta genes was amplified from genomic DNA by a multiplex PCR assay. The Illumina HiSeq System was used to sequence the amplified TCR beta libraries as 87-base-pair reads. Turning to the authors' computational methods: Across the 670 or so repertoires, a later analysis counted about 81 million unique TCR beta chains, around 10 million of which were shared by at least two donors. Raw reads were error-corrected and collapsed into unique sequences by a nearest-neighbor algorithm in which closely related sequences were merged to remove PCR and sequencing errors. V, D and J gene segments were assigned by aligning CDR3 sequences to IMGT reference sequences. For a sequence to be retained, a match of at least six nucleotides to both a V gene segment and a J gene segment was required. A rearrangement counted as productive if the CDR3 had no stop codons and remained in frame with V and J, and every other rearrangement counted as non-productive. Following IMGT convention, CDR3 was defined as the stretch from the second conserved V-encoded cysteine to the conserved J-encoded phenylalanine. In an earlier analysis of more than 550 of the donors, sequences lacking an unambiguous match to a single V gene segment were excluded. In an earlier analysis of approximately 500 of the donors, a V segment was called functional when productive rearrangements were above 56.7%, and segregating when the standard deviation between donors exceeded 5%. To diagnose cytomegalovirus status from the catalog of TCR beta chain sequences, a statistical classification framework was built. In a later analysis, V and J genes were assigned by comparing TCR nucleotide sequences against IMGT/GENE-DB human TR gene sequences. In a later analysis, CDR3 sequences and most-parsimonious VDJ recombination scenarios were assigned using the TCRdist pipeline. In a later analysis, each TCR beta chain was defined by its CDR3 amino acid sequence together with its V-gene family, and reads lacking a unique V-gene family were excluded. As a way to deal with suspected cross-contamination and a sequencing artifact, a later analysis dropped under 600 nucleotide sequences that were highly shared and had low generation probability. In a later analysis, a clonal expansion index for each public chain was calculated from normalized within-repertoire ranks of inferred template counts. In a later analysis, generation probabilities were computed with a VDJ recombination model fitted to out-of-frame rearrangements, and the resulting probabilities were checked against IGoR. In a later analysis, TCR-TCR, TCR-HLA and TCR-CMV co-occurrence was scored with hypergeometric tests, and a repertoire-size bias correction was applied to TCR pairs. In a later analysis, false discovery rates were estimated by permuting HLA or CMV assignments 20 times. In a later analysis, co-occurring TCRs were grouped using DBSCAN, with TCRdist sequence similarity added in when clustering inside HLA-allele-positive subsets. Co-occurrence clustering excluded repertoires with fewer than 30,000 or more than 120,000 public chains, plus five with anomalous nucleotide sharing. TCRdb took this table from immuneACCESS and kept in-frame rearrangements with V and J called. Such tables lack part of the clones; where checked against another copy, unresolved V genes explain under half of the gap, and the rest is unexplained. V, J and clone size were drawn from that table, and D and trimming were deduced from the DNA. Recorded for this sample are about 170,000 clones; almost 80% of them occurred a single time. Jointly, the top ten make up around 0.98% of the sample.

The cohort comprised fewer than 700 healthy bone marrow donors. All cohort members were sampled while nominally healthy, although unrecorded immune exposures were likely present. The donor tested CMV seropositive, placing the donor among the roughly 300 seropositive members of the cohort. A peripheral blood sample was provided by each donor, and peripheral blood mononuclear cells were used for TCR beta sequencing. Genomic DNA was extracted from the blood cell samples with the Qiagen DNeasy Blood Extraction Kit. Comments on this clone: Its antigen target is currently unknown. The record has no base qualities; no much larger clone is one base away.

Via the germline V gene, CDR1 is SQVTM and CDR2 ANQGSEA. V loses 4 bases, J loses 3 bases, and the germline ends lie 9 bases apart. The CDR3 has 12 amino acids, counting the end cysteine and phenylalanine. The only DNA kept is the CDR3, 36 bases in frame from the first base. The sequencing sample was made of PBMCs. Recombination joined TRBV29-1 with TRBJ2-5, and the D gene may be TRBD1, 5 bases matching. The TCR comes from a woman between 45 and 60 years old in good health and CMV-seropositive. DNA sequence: TGCAGCGTTGTAGGCAGGGAAGAGACCCAGTACTTC. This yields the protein CSVVGREETQYF.